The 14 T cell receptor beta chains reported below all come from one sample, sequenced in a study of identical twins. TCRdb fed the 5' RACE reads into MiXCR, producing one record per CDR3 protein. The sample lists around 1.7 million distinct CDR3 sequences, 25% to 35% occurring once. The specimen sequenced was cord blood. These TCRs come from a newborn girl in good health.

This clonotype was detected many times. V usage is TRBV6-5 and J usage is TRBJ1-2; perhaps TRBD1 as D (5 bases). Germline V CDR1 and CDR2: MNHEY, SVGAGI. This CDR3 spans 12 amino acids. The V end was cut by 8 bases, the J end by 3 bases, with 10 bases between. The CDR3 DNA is TGTGCCAGCGGAGACAGCTACTATGGCTACACCTTC. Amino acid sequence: CASGDSYYGYTF.

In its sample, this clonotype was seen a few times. CDR3 DNA sequence: TGCGCCAGCAGTGGGACTAGCGGGGGGAAGAATGAGCAGTTCTTC. Its protein product is CASSGTSGGKNEQFF. The chain joins TRBV10-1 to TRBJ2-1, with 14 bases lining up with TRBD2. Trimming at V came to 4 bases and at J to 7 bases, leaving 3 bases not matched to a gene. Germline assignment: CDR1 WNHNN and CDR2 SYGVQD (reference sequence). This CDR3 region has 15 residues.

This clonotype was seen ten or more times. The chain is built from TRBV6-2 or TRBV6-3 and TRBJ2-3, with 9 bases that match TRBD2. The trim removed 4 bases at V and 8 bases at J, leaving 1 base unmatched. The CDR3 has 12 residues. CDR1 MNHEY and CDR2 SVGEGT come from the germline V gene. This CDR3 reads CASSFSGGTQYF. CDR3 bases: TGTGCCAGCAGTTTTAGCGGGGGTACGCAGTATTTT.

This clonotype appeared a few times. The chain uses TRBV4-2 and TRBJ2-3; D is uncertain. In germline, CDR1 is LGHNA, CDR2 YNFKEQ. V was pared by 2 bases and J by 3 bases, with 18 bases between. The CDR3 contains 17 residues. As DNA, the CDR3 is TGTGCCAGCAGCCAAAGTTTAGCACGAATAAAAACAGATACGCAGTATTTT. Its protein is CASSQSLARIKTDTQYF.

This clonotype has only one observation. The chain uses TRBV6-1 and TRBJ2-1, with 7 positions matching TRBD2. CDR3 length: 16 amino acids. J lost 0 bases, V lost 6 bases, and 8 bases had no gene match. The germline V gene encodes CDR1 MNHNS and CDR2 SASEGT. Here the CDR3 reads CASRILSGFSYNEQFF. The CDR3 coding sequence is TGTGCCAGCAGGATACTTAGCGGGTTCTCCTACAATGAGCAGTTCTTC.

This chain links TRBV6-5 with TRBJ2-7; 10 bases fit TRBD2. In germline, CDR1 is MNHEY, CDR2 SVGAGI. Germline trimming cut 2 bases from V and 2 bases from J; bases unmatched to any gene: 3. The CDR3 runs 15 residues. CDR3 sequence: CASSYGLAEAYEQYF. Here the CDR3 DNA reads TGTGCCAGCAGTTACGGACTAGCGGAGGCCTACGAGCAGTACTTC.

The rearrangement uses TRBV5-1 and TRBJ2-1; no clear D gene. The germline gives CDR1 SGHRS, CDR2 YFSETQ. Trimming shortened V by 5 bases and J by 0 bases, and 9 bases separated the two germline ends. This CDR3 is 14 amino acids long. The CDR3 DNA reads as TGCGCCAGCAGGAAGGTACACTCCTACAATGAGCAGTTCTTC. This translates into CASRKVHSYNEQFF.

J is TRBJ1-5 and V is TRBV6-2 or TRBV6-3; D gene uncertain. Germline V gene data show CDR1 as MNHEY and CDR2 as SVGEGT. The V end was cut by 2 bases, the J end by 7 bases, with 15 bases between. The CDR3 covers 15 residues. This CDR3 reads CASSYGGLVGQPQHF. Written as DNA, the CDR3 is TGTGCCAGCAGTTACGGAGGACTCGTCGGGCAGCCCCAGCATTTT.

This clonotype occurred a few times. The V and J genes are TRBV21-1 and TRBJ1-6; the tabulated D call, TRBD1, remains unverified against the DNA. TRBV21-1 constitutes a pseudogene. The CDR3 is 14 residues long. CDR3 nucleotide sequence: TGTGCCAGCGATAACAGTGGGACTAATTCACCCCTCCACTTT. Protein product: CASDNSGTNSPLHF.

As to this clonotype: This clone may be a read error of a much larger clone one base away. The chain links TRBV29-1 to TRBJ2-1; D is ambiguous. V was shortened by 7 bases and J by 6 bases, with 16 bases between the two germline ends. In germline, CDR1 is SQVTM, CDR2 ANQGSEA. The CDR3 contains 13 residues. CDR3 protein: CSGAVGGCNEQFF. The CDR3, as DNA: TGCAGCGGTGCCGTTGGCGGTTGCAATGAGCAGTTCTTC.

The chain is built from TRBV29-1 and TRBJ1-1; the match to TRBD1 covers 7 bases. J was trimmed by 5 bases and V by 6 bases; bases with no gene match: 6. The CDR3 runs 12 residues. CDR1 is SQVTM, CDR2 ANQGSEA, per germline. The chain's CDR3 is CSVTGSGTEAFF. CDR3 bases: TGCAGCGTGACAGGGAGTGGAACTGAAGCTTTCTTT.

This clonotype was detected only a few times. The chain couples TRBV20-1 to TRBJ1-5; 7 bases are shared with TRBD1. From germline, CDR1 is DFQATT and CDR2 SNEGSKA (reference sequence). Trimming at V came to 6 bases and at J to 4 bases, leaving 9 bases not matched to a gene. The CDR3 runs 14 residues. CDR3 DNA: TGCAGTGCCACTAGCGACAGGGAAAATCAGCCCCAGCATTTT. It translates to CSATSDRENQPQHF.

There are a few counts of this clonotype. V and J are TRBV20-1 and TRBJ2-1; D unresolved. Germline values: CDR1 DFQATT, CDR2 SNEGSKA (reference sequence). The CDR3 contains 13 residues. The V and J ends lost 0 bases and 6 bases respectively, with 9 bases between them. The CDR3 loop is CSARDPPRNEQFF. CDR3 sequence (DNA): TGCAGTGCTAGAGATCCCCCCCGCAATGAGCAGTTCTTC.

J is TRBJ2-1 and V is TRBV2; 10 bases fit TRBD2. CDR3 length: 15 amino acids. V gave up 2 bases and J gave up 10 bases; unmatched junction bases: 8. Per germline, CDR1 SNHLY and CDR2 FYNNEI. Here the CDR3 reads CASSETASGGGEQFF. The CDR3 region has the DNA TGTGCCAGCAGTGAAACGGCTAGCGGGGGAGGGGAGCAGTTCTTC.